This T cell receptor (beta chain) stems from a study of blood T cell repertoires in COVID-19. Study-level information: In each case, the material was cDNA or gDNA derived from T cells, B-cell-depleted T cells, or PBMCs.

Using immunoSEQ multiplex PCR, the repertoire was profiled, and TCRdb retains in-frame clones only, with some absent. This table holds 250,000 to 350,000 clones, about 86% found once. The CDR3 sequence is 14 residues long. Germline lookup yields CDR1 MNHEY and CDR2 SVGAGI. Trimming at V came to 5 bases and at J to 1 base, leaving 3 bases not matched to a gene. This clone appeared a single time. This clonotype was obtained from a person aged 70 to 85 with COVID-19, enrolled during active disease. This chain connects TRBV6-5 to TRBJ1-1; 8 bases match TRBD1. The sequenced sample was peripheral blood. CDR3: CASSPGGENTEAFF. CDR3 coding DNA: TGTGCCAGCAGTCCAGGGGGCGAGAACACTGAAGCTTTCTTT.